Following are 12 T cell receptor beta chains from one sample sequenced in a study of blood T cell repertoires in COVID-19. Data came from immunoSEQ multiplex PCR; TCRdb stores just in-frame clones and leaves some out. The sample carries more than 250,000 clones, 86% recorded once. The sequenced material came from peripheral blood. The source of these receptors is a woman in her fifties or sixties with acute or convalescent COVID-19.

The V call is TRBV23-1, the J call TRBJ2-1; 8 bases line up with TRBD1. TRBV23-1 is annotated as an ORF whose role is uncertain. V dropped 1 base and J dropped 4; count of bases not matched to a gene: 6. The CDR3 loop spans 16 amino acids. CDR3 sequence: CASSQLPDRDYNEQFF. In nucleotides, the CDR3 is TGCGCCAGCAGTCAATTACCGGACAGGGATTACAATGAGCAGTTCTTC.

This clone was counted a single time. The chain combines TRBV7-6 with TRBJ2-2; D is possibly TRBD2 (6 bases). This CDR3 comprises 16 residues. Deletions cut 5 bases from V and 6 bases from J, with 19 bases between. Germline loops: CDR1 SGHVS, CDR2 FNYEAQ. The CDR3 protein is CASSPTKGRSPGELFF. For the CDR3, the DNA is TGTGCCAGCAGCCCTACTAAGGGGAGGAGCCCCGGGGAGCTGTTTTTT.

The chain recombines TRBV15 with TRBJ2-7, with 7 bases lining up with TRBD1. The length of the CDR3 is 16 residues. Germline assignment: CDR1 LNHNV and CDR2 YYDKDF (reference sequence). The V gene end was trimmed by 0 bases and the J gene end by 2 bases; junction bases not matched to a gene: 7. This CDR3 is CATSRDYWDSTYEQYF. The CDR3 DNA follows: TGTGCCACCAGCAGAGATTATTGGGACAGCACCTACGAGCAGTACTTC. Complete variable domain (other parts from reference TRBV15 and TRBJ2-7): DAMVIQNPRYQVTQFGKPVTLSCSQTLNHNVMYWYQQKSSQAPKLLFHYYDKDFNNEADTPDNFQSRRPNTSFCFLDIRSPGLGDTAMYLCATSRDYWDSTYEQYFGPGTRLTVT.

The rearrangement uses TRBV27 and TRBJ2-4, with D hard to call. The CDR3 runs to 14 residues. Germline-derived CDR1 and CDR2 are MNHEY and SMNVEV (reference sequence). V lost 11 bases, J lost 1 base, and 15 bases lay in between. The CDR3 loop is CAPLRQTAKNIQYF. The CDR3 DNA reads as TGTGCCCCACTGCGGCAGACCGCCAAAAACATTCAGTACTTC.

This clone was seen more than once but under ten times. DNA of the CDR3: TGTGCCAGCAGTTTAAGGGGAACCTATGGCTACACCTTC. Translation: CASSLRGTYGYTF. The chain recombines TRBV27 with TRBJ1-2; maybe TRBD1 (5 bases). CDR1 and CDR2 (germline): MNHEY, SMNVEV (reference sequence). The CDR3 covers 13 residues. The V end was cut by 2 bases, the J end by 4 bases, with 8 bases between.

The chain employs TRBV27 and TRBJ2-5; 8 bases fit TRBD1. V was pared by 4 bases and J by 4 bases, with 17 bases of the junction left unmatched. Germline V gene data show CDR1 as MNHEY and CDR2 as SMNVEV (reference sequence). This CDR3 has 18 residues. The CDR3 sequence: CASSSSIGQGAGRETQYF. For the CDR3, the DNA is TGTGCCAGCAGTTCCTCCATCGGGCAGGGGGCAGGGCGAGAGACCCAGTACTTC.

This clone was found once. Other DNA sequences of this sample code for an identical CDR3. The CDR3 protein is CASSQGMRSGVAAYGYTF. The CDR3 region has the DNA TGCGCCAGCAGCCAAGGTATGAGGTCGGGTGTGGCCGCCTATGGCTACACCTTC. This chain links TRBV5-1 with TRBJ1-2, with D hard to call. The germline V and J ends were trimmed by 4 bases and 4 bases, with 26 bases remaining between them. Germline V gives CDR1 SGHRS, CDR2 YFSETQ. The CDR3 loop spans 18 amino acids.

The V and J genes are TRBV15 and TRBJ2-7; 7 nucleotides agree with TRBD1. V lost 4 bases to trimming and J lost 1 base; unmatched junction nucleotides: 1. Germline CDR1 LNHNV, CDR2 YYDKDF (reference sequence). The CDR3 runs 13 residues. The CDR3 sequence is CATSTGQSYEQYF. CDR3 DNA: TGTGCCACCAGCACGGGACAGTCCTACGAGCAGTACTTC.

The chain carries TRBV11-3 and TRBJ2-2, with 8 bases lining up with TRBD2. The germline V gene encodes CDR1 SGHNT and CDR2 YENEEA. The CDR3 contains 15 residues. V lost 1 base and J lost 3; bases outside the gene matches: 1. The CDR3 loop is CASSLAGGDTGELFF. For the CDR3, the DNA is TGTGCCAGCAGCTTAGCGGGAGGGGACACCGGGGAGCTGTTTTTT.

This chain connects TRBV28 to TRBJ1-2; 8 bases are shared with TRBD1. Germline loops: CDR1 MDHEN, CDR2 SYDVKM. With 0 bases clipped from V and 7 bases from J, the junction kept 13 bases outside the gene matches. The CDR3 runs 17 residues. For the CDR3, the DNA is TGTGCCAGCAGTTTATGGGACCCCGAGGCAGGGGGCGGTGGCTACACCTTC. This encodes CASSLWDPEAGGGGYTF.

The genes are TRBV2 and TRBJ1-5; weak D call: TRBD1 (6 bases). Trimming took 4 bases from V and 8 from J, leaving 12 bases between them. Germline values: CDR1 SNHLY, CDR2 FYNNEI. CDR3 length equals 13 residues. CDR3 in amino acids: CASSGSGTKPQHF. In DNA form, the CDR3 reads TGTGCCAGCAGTGGGTCAGGGACAAAGCCCCAGCATTTT.

CDR3 coding DNA: TGCGCCAGCAGCCCGGGACTAGCGGGAGGTGAGCAGTTCTTC. Amino acids: CASSPGLAGGEQFF. The gene calls are TRBV5-1 and TRBJ2-1; the match to TRBD2 covers 15 bases. This CDR3 comprises 14 residues. Looked up from germline, CDR1 is SGHRS and CDR2 is YFSETQ. Unmatched junction bases numbered 2, after V lost 4 bases and J lost 9 bases.